This TCR beta chain was observed in a study of CD8+ T cells in alopecia areata. On the study more broadly: Skin-grafted 7-10-week-old female C3H/HeJ mice received tissue from roughly 6-13-month-old C3H/HeJ donors with spontaneous alopecia. Study-level results: Sequenced scalp T cells also include alphabeta T cells resident in normal skin. It was lesional scalp, especially alopecia totalis/universalis, that showed higher clonality than normal scalp. Mice gave a clearer picture of TCR sharing than patients did, possibly for HLA-related reasons.

Cells that came from pooled cutaneous lymph nodes were sorted using CD4, CD8alpha, NKG2D, NKG2ACE and other markers. In each case, RNA was isolated and then reverse transcribed into cDNA as the sequencing template. Profiled with immunoSEQ multiplex PCR; TCRdb holds only in-frame clones, not every one. Captured here are around 290,000 clones, none seen once; the top ten comprise about 1.1%. This clone was seen more than once but under ten times. The antigen remains unidentified. A much bigger clone sits one base away, suggesting this may be a read error. Here the gene names and germline are mouse. The sample contains more than one DNA sequence encoding this CDR3. This receptor was obtained from a C3H/HeJ mouse with alopecia areata. MHC haplotype of the mouse line: H2-k. The sample taken for sequencing was CD4+ T cells sorted from a lymph node.

The part of the CDR3 DNA that was read is TGTGCCAGCAGTGACAGACAAAAC. This codes for CASSDRQN. The full-length CDR3 reads as CASSDRQNTLYF. This chain uses TRBV13-1 with TRBJ2-4; D not resolved. The read ends 4 residues early relative to the CDR3; the germline J gene fills the gap. Germline V CDR1 and CDR2: NSHNY, SYGAGN. The CDR3 totals 12 residues. The V end lost 2 bases, the J end lost 3 bases, and 4 bases lay between the germline ends.